Presented here are 13 T cell receptor beta chains from one specimen sequenced in a study of memory CD4+ T cells and cytomegalovirus serostatus. The sort gate was single viable CD3+CD4+CD8-CD45RO+ cells for memory CD4+ T cells. Repertoires were generated with immunoSEQ multiplex PCR, while TCRdb's copy carries only in-frame clones and drops some. The sample lists 40,000 to 55,000 clones, 76% occurring once. Material: memory CD4+ T cells from blood. These TCRs come from an adult in good health and CMV-seronegative.

The chain employs TRBV2 and TRBJ1-6; no firm D call. Germline loops: CDR1 SNHLY, CDR2 FYNNEI. The CDR3 contains 12 residues. V dropped 8 bases and J dropped 9 bases, with 11 bases sitting between them. The CDR3 reads CASGIVSSPLHF. The CDR3, as DNA: TGTGCCAGCGGGATAGTGAGTTCACCCCTCCACTTT. The full variable domain, with the rest looked up from reference TRBV2 and TRBJ1-6, is EPEVTQTPSHQVTQMGQEVILRCVPISNHLYFYWYRQILGQKVEFLVSFYNNEISEKSEIFDDQFSVERPDGSNFTLKIRSTKLEDSAMYFCASGIVSSPLHFGNGTRLTVT.

The V gene is TRBV6-5, the J gene TRBJ1-1, with 7 bases identical to TRBD1. Germline V lookup: CDR1 MNHEY, CDR2 SVGAGI. The V gene end was trimmed by 5 bases and the J gene end by 11 bases; junction bases not matched to a gene: 5. The CDR3 is 11 residues long. The CDR3 DNA follows: TGTGCCAGCAGTAAGGGGGCGAAGGCTTTCTTT. Amino acid sequence: CASSKGAKAFF.

The chain combines TRBV15 with TRBJ2-7; D not resolved. V dropped 0 bases and J dropped 5 bases, with 8 bases sitting between them. The CDR3 has 13 amino acids. CDR1 and CDR2 (germline): LNHNV, YYDKDF (reference sequence). CDR3 in amino acids: CATSRDLGHEQYF. The CDR3 coding sequence is TGTGCCACCAGCAGAGATTTGGGTCACGAGCAGTACTTC.

This chain uses TRBV5-1 with TRBJ2-2, with 7 bases fitting TRBD1. The CDR3 contains 17 residues. Germline V lookup: CDR1 SGHRS, CDR2 YFSETQ. J lost 6 bases, V lost 0 bases, and 11 bases had no gene match. The CDR3 loop reads CASSLAPTGLLSGELFF. The CDR3 DNA sequence: TGCGCCAGCAGCTTGGCACCGACAGGGTTGTTGTCCGGGGAGCTGTTTTTT. Variable domain in full (rest from reference TRBV5-1 and TRBJ2-2): KAGVTQTPRYLIKTRGQQVTLSCSPISGHRSVSWYQQTPGQGLQFLFEYFSETQRNKGNFPGRFSGRQFSNSRSEMNVSTLELGDSALYLCASSLAPTGLLSGELFFGEGSRLTVL.

This chain uses TRBV4-2 with TRBJ2-5; 8 nucleotides line up with TRBD1. The CDR3 loop spans 16 amino acids. The germline gives CDR1 LGHNA, CDR2 YNFKEQ. V trimming: 4 bases; J trimming: 5 bases; junction bases outside the gene matches: 12. CDR3 in amino acids: CASSLEGSGGGETQYF. The CDR3 DNA reads TGTGCCAGCAGCCTCGAAGGATCAGGGGGCGGGGAGACCCAGTACTTC.

This chain links TRBV11-3 with TRBJ2-7; D may correspond to TRBD1 or TRBD2 (5 bases each). Trimming left V 5 bases short and J 3 bases short, with 11 bases between. This CDR3 is built from 13 residues. From germline, CDR1 is SGHNT and CDR2 YENEEA. CDR3 sequence reads: CASSRGASYEQYF. For the CDR3, the DNA is TGTGCCAGCAGCCGAGGGGCCAGCTACGAGCAGTACTTC.

Points on this clone: Other DNA sequences in this specimen translate into the identical CDR3. The chain employs TRBV6-5 and TRBJ1-5; the match to TRBD1 covers 8 bases. Trimming took 0 bases from V and 2 from J; bases not matched to a gene: 0. Germline V gene data show CDR1 as MNHEY and CDR2 as SVGAGI. CDR3 length: 15 residues. CDR3 DNA sequence: TGTGCCAGCAGTTACTCGGGACAGGGCAATCAGCCCCAGCATTTT. It specifies CASSYSGQGNQPQHF.

V gene TRBV14 combines with J gene TRBJ1-5; D remains ambiguous. The CDR3 sequence is 13 residues long. Germline V gene sequence: CDR1 SGHDN, CDR2 FVKESK. With 5 bases removed from V and 2 bases from J, the gap between germline ends came to 7 bases. Here the CDR3 reads CASSASRNQPQHF. The CDR3 DNA follows: TGTGCCAGCAGCGCAAGTCGCAATCAGCCCCAGCATTTT.

V and J are TRBV7-3 and TRBJ2-2; 9 bases fit TRBD1. There are 15 residues in the CDR3. J lost 4 bases, V lost 3 bases, and 3 bases had no gene match. CDR1 SGHTA and CDR2 FQGTGA come from the germline V gene. The CDR3 bases are TGTGCCAGCAGCTTCGGACAGGGGAGCACCGGGGAGCTGTTTTTT. Its translation: CASSFGQGSTGELFF.

The CDR3 protein is CASSRGQGGSQPQHF. The CDR3 DNA reads as TGTGCCAGCAGCCGAGGACAGGGAGGGAGTCAGCCCCAGCATTTT. The chain uses TRBV7-9 and TRBJ1-5; the match to TRBD1 covers 8 bases. This CDR3 contains 15 residues. Germline V CDR1 and CDR2: SEHNR, FQNEAQ (reference sequence). V dropped 5 bases and J dropped 6; count of bases not matched to a gene: 9.

The chain uses TRBV6-1 and TRBJ1-4, with 8 bases that match TRBD1. The junction had 10 bases not matched to a gene; V was cut back by 5 bases and J by 8 bases. CDR3 length: 15 amino acids. Germline V gene lookup returns CDR1 MNHNS and CDR2 SASEGT. CDR3 sequence (DNA): TGTGCCAGCAGTCGGGTCGGACAGGGAGGGGAAAAACTGTTTTTT. It encodes CASSRVGQGGEKLFF.

V is TRBV7-9 and J is TRBJ2-1; 10 bases line up with TRBD1. Germline V CDR1 and CDR2: SEHNR, FQNEAQ (reference sequence). The CDR3 is 14 residues long. Trimming at V came to 5 bases and at J to 7 bases, leaving 5 bases not matched to a gene. The DNA for the CDR3 is TGTGCCAGCAGCCTGGGGACAGGGGATAATGAGCAGTTCTTC. This translates into CASSLGTGDNEQFF.

This clone was counted a few times. The V gene is TRBV9, the J gene TRBJ1-3; no reliable D call. V dropped 4 bases and J dropped 5 bases, with 10 bases sitting between them. This CDR3 has 13 residues. CDR1 and CDR2 from the germline V gene are SGDLS and YYNGEE. In DNA, the CDR3 is TGTGCCAGCAGCATAGACACCAGAAACACCATATATTTT. Protein product: CASSIDTRNTIYF.